The rows below give T cell receptor beta chains drawn from one sample of a study of T cell responses to AZD1222 COVID-19 vaccine. Produced via immunoSEQ multiplex PCR; TCRdb's table is partial and in-frame only. The data contain 140,000 to 150,000 clones, 80% to 90% of them singletons. The sequenced sample was peripheral blood, obtained on day 0 of AZD1222 vaccination. The receptors derive from an adult in good health. Both conserved end residues are part of each CDR3. D genes are given only for firm matches. Expanded clones are given a class, and other clones once, few, many or no size at all.

size: -
J: TRBJ1-4
D: -
V: TRBV12-3/TRBV12-4
length: 13
CDR3: CASSLVGGEKLFF
DNA: TGTGCCAGCAGTTTGGTGGGTGGTGAAAAACTGTTTTTT

size: once
J: TRBJ2-7
D: -
V: TRBV27
length: 15
CDR3: CASAFGLPSSYEQYF
DNA: TGTGCCAGCGCTTTCGGGCTACCCAGCTCCTACGAGCAGTACTTC

size: -
J: TRBJ1-1
D: -
V: TRBV7-9
length: 14
CDR3: CASSLEPRGPEAFF
DNA: TGTGCCAGCAGCTTAGAGCCCAGGGGCCCTGAAGCTTTCTTT

size: once
J: TRBJ2-3
D: -
V: TRBV5-1
length: 13
CDR3: CASSWPETDTQYF
DNA: TGCGCCAGCAGCTGGCCAGAAACAGATACGCAGTATTTT

size: -
J: TRBJ1-5
D: -
V: TRBV25-1
length: 14
CDR3: CASSEFYSNQPQHF
DNA: TGTGCCAGCAGTGAATTCTATAGCAATCAGCCCCAGCATTTT

size: -
J: TRBJ1-2
D: -
V: TRBV27
length: 12
CDR3: CASSSGAIGYTF
DNA: TGTGCCAGCAGTTCAGGGGCAATTGGCTACACCTTC

size: -
J: TRBJ1-5
D: -
V: TRBV9
length: 14
CDR3: CASSVEASNQPQHF
DNA: TGTGCCAGCAGCGTCGAGGCTAGCAATCAGCCCCAGCATTTT

size: -
J: TRBJ2-5
D: TRBD2
V: TRBV5-1
length: 15
CDR3: CASSPLAGREETQYF
DNA: TGCGCCAGCAGCCCATTAGCGGGGCGGGAGGAGACCCAGTACTTC

size: -
J: TRBJ2-2
D: -
V: TRBV25-1
length: 15
CDR3: CASSEAGSITGELFF
DNA: TGTGCCAGCAGTGAGGCGGGGTCGATCACCGGGGAGCTGTTTTTT

size: -
J: TRBJ2-7
D: TRBD1
V: TRBV4-1
length: 16
CDR3: CASSPTGTGGLYEQYF
DNA: TGCGCCAGCAGCCCGACCGGGACAGGGGGCCTCTACGAGCAGTACTTC

size: -
J: TRBJ2-1
D: -
V: TRBV7-8
length: 13
CDR3: CASSLNRARGTVF
DNA: TGTGCCAGCAGCCTCAACAGGGCCCGAGGGACGGTCTTC

size: -
J: TRBJ1-1
D: -
V: TRBV5-5
length: 13
CDR3: CASSLPPNTEAFF
DNA: TGTGCCAGCAGCTTGCCGCCGAACACTGAAGCTTTCTTT

size: -
J: TRBJ2-1
D: -
V: TRBV7-9
length: 13
CDR3: CASSSTRPSEQFF
DNA: TGTGCCAGCAGTTCTACACGCCCTAGTGAGCAGTTCTTC

size: -
J: TRBJ2-3
D: -
V: TRBV2
length: 12
CDR3: CASSERADTQYF
DNA: TGTGCCAGCAGCGAGAGGGCGGATACGCAGTATTTT

size: once
J: TRBJ1-2
D: -
V: TRBV25-1
length: 10
CDR3: CANLSHGYTF
DNA: TGTGCAAACCTCAGCCATGGCTACACCTTC

size: few
J: TRBJ1-4
D: -
V: TRBV14
length: 13
CDR3: CASSQEWGSKLFF
DNA: TGTGCCAGCAGCCAAGAATGGGGCAGCAAACTGTTTTTT

size: -
J: TRBJ1-2
D: TRBD1
V: TRBV3-1/TRBV3-2
length: 13
CDR3: CASSQDRGHGYTF
DNA: TGTGCCAGCAGCCAAGACAGGGGGCACGGCTACACCTTC

size: -
J: TRBJ2-3
D: TRBD2
V: TRBV2
length: 14
CDR3: CASTIAGASDTQYF
DNA: TGTGCCAGCACTATAGCGGGAGCTTCAGATACGCAGTATTTT

size: -
J: TRBJ1-1
D: -
V: TRBV11-2
length: 13
CDR3: CASSPGVTTEAFF
DNA: TGTGCCAGCAGTCCAGGGGTGACCACTGAAGCTTTCTTT

size: few
J: TRBJ2-1
D: -
V: TRBV10-3
length: 12
CDR3: CAISESYNEQFF
DNA: TGTGCCATCAGTGAATCCTACAATGAGCAGTTCTTC

size: -
J: TRBJ2-5
D: -
V: TRBV30
length: 12
CDR3: CAWSNWKETQYF
DNA: TGTGCCTGGAGTAACTGGAAAGAGACCCAGTACTTC

size: -
J: TRBJ1-1
D: -
V: TRBV20-1
length: 11
CDR3: CSASRRTEAFF
DNA: TGCAGTGCATCAAGACGCACTGAAGCTTTCTTT

size: -
J: TRBJ2-7
D: TRBD2
V: TRBV5-5
length: 14
CDR3: CASSSTSGSYEQYF
DNA: TGTGCCAGCAGCTCGACTAGCGGCTCCTACGAGCAGTACTTC